This T cell receptor beta chain was captured by sequencing in a study of beta chain features in type 1 diabetes. Details on this clone: Its target is unknown.

General study results and limits: The influence of HLA type on TCRB rearrangement stayed undetermined.

From germline, CDR1 is MNHEY and CDR2 SMNVEV (reference sequence). The germline V and J ends were trimmed by 6 bases and 3 bases, with 11 bases remaining between them. The CDR3 runs to 13 residues. The study reverse transcribed the entire isolated RNA, so it sequenced expressed TCRB transcripts. Sequencing used immunoSEQ multiplex PCR; TCRdb keeps in-frame clones, though not all of them. Among approximately 110,000 clones listed, almost 40% were seen once. The sample was stem cell memory CD4+ T cells from blood. V usage is TRBV27 and J usage is TRBJ1-2, with unresolved D. This clonotype was sampled from a woman under 30 in good health. CDR3 nucleotide sequence: TGTGCCAGCAGACCCATGGGCCACTATGGCTACACCTTC. Its translation is CASRPMGHYGYTF.